The T cell receptor beta chain described here comes from a study of blood T cells in healthy people across ages. Trimming cost V 2 bases and J 5 bases; bases outside gene matches: 4. Per germline, CDR1 SGHRS and CDR2 YFSETQ. The CDR3 sequence is 15 residues long. A second PCR of roughly 7 to 11 cycles used a sample-barcoded 5' primer and a J-beta primer mix. TCRdb analysed the 5' RACE reads with MiXCR anew, one entry per CDR3 protein. Seen here are about 780,000 distinct CDR3 sequences, around 24% observed once, and the top ten hold 3%. The same data also went into a second study, on T cells of mothers and their children.

This receptor was identified in a boy younger than 18 in good health. The sequencing sample was made of blood. The chain is built from TRBV5-1 and TRBJ2-1; 10 bases match TRBD1. The CDR3 DNA reads as TGCGCCAGCAGCTTTTTGGGACAGGGGAACAATGAGCAGTTCTTC. It is translated as CASSFLGQGNNEQFF.